This is a list of T cell receptor beta chains from one sample in a study of blood T cells in healthy people across ages. One entry per CDR3 protein, called by TCRdb with MiXCR from the 5' RACE reads. In the table there are around 500,000 distinct CDR3 sequences, about 28% of which are singletons. The same sample was also used in a study of T cells of mothers and their children.

The sample taken for sequencing was blood. Receptors originate from a boy aged 2 to 9 in good health. Both conserved end residues are part of each CDR3. The D gene is left open where the match is weak. Size tells how often a clone was seen (once, few, many) or the class of an expanded clone, and some rows leave it out.

D,V,length,J,size,CDR3,DNA
TRBD2,TRBV7-7,17,TRBJ2-5,few,CASSLGRLAGGQETQYF,TGTGCTAGCAGCTTAGGGCGTCTAGCGGGGGGGCAAGAGACCCAGTACTTC
TRBD2,TRBV20-1,16,TRBJ2-2,-,CSADKAGARNTGELFF,TGCAGTGCTGATAAAGCGGGGGCTAGGAACACCGGGGAGCTGTTTTTT
TRBD2,TRBV20-1,15,TRBJ2-1,few,CSAFLPGTNYNEQFF,TGCAGTGCTTTCCTCCCGGGGACTAATTACAATGAGCAGTTCTTC
TRBD1,TRBV12-5,16,TRBJ2-5,-,CASGSPGTGGEETQYF,TGTGCTAGTGGTTCTCCTGGGACAGGAGGAGAAGAGACCCAGTACTTC
-,TRBV13,15,TRBJ2-1,few,CARSFAAATLQEQFF,TGTGCCCGCAGCTTTGCGGCGGCCACTTTGCAGGAGCAGTTCTTC
-,TRBV3-1,13,TRBJ2-3,-,CASRERFTDTQYF,TGTGCCAGCAGGGAGAGATTCACAGATACGCAGTATTTT
-,TRBV14,14,TRBJ1-1,few,CASSQGSVNTEAFF,TGTGCCAGCAGCCAAGGGTCCGTTAACACTGAAGCTTTCTTT
-,TRBV6-6,13,TRBJ1-1,-,CASSYVGRTEAFF,TGTGCCAGCAGTTACGTGGGCAGGACTGAAGCTTTCTTT
TRBD1,TRBV10-3,15,TRBJ2-7,-,CAISENTGGNGEQYF,TGTGCCATCAGTGAGAATACAGGGGGCAATGGCGAGCAGTACTTC
-,TRBV7-7,13,TRBJ2-5,few,CASSRDRRETQYF,TGTGCTAGCAGCCGAGACAGGCGGGAGACCCAGTACTTC
TRBD2,TRBV7-2,15,TRBJ2-3,-,CASSLAGTRSDTQYF,TGTGCCAGCAGCTTGGCCGGGACTAGGTCCGATACGCAGTATTTT
TRBD2,TRBV3-1,15,TRBJ2-3,few,CASSQGLAATDTQYF,TGTGCCAGCAGCCAGGGACTAGCAGCCACAGATACGCAGTATTTT
TRBD1,TRBV11-2,20,TRBJ1-3,few,CASSSIRGTEGGRRGNTIYF,TGTGCCAGCAGCTCCATCCGGGGGACAGAAGGTGGGAGGCGAGGAAACACCATATATTTT
TRBD1,TRBV11-3,13,TRBJ2-1,few,CASSDRAGHEQFF,TGTGCCAGCAGCGACAGGGCAGGTCATGAGCAGTTCTTC
-,TRBV10-3,13,TRBJ1-3,-,CAIYSPSGNTIYF,TGTGCCATCTACTCTCCCTCTGGAAACACCATATATTTT
-,TRBV4-2,13,TRBJ1-3,-,CASSQDLGATIYF,TGTGCCAGCAGCCAAGATCTGGGAGCCACCATATATTTT
-,TRBV6-6,12,TRBJ2-5,few,CASSQYSETQYF,TGTGCCAGCAGTCAATACTCAGAGACCCAGTACTTC
-,TRBV27,13,TRBJ2-1,few,CASSWRGDNEQFF,TGTGCCAGCAGTTGGAGGGGGGATAATGAGCAGTTCTTC
-,TRBV20-1,11,TRBJ2-7,-,CSVPGVYEQYF,TGCAGTGTCCCGGGGGTCTACGAGCAGTACTTC
TRBD2,TRBV20-1,15,TRBJ2-2,few,CSARDQRGATGELFF,TGCAGTGCTAGAGATCAGCGGGGGGCCACCGGGGAGCTGTTTTTT
-,TRBV7-3,14,TRBJ2-3,-,CASSLTMGSDTQYF,TGTGCCAGCAGCCTCACAATGGGGTCAGATACGCAGTATTTT
-,TRBV24-1,13,TRBJ2-3,once,CATSTRGGDTQYF,TGTGCCACCAGTACCAGGGGGGGAGATACGCAGTATTTT